Listed here are 3 T cell receptor beta chains from one sample, sequenced in a study of response to subunit inactivated influenza vaccine. TCRdb used MiXCR to reprocess the RT-PCR reads, holding one entry per CDR3 protein. Of some 800,000 distinct CDR3 sequences in the sample, around 21% are singletons; the top ten hold roughly 10%. Material: PBMCs from blood, obtained more than 4 days after vaccination. The origin of the receptors is a man aged 45-60 years who received an inactivated influenza vaccine.

The chain is built from TRBV9 and TRBJ2-5; 14 bases agree with TRBD2. The CDR3 consists of 17 residues. Losses at the gene ends were 3 bases for V and 0 bases for J; bases not matched to a gene: 4. Germline-derived CDR1 and CDR2 are SGDLS and YYNGEE. CDR3 region: CASSGWTSGGYQETQYF. For the CDR3, the DNA is TGTGCCAGCAGCGGCTGGACTAGCGGGGGGTACCAAGAGACCCAGTACTTC.

J is TRBJ2-1 and V is TRBV20-1; 11 bases map to TRBD2. V was pared by 2 bases and J by 4 bases, with 4 bases of the junction left unmatched. The CDR3 consists of 15 residues. The V gene's germline CDR1 is DFQATT and CDR2 SNEGSKA (reference sequence). CDR3 DNA: TGCAGTGCTAGACCGGGACTAGCGGTTTACAATGAGCAGTTCTTC. As protein: CSARPGLAVYNEQFF.

In its sample, this clonotype was seen a few times. V is TRBV2 and J is TRBJ2-3; the D is unclear. The V end was cut by 4 bases, the J end by 0 bases, with 14 bases between. This CDR3 comprises 16 residues. Germline values: CDR1 SNHLY, CDR2 FYNNEI. The CDR3 nucleotides are TGTGCCAGCAGTGCCCCCGGGCAGGCCAGCACAGATACGCAGTATTTT. Protein: CASSAPGQASTDTQYF.